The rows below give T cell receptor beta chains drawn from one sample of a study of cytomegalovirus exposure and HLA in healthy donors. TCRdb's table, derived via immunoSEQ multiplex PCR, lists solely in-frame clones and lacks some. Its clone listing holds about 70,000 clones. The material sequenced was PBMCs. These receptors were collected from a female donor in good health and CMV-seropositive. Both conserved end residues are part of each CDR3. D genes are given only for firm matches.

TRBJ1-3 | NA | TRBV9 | TGTGCCAGCAGCGTAGGAGCGGATGGAAACACCATATATTTT | CASSVGADGNTIYF
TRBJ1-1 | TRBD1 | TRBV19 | TGTGCCAGTAGACAGGGGCAGAACACTGAAGCTTTCTTT | CASRQGQNTEAFF
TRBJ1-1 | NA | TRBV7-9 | TGTGCCAGCAGCTCGCCTAGAGACGAGCTCCTGAACACTGAAGCTTTCTTT | CASSSPRDELLNTEAFF
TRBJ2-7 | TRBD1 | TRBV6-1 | TGTGCCAGCAGGGATACAGGGGGCGGCGAGCAGTACTTC | CASRDTGGGEQYF
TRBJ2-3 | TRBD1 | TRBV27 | TGTGCCAGCAGTACGTTCGGGACAGTCGCTCGCACAGATACGCAGTATTTT | CASSTFGTVARTDTQYF
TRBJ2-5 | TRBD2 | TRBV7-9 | TGTGCCAGCAGCTCAATGGGACTAGCTATCGAGACCCAGTACTTC | CASSSMGLAIETQYF
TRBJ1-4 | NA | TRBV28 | TGTGCCAGCAGTCCTCACAGGGCTGAAAAACTGTTTTTT | CASSPHRAEKLFF
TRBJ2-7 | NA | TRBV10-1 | TGCGCCAGCAGTGACCACACTAGGGCCCCCTACGAGCAGTACTTC | CASSDHTRAPYEQYF
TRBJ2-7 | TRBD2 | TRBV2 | TGTGCCAGCACCCCCAGGACTAGGGGCAACGAGCAGTACTTC | CASTPRTRGNEQYF
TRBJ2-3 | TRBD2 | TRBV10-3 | TGTGCCATCAGGGACTCCAGCGGGAGGGCCGGAGATACGCAGTATTTT | CAIRDSSGRAGDTQYF
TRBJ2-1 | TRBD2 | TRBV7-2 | TGTGCCAGCAGCTTAGTATTGCTTAGCGGGGGATACAATGAGCAGTTCTTC | CASSLVLLSGGYNEQFF
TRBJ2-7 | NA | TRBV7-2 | TGTGCCAGCAGCTTAGGTAGGGGAACCTACGAGCAGTACTTC | CASSLGRGTYEQYF
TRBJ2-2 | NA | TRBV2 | TGTGCCAGCAGTCCCCAGGGGTCCGCGAACACCGGGGAGCTGTTTTTT | CASSPQGSANTGELFF
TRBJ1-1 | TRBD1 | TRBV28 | TGTGCCAGCAGTTCGCCACAGGGGATGAACACTGAAGCTTTCTTT | CASSSPQGMNTEAFF
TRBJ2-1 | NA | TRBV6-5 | TGTGCCAGCACCCGAGGGATAGCGGGGGACAGGGAGCAGTTCTTC | CASTRGIAGDREQFF
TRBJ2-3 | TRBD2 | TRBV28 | TGTGCCAGCAGGACTAGCGCTTATACGCAGTATTTT | CASRTSAYTQYF
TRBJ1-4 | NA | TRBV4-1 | TGCGCCAGCAGCCAAGATTTAGTCGGCCGGGGAGAAAAACTGTTTTTT | CASSQDLVGRGEKLFF
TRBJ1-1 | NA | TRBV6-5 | TGTGCCAGCAGTTACTCCGCAGGGATGGACACTGAAGCTTTCTTT | CASSYSAGMDTEAFF
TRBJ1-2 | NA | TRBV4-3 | TGCGCCAGCAGCCAAGTCGGCGCGGACTATGGCTACACCTTC | CASSQVGADYGYTF
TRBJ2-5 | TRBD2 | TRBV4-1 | TGCGCCAGCAGCCAAGATGTGAGCGGGGGGGCGGCTTGGGAGACCCAGTACTTC | CASSQDVSGGAAWETQYF
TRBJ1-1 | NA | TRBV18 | TGTGCCAGCTCACCAAATGAGCAGGGAGAAGCTTTCTTT | CASSPNEQGEAFF
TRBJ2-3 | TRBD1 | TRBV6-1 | TGTGCCAGCAGTGGGGGACAGGGGACAGATACGCAGTATTTT | CASSGGQGTDTQYF
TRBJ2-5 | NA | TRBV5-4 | TGTGCCAGCAGCTTGAGACAGACCGGAGAGACCCAGTACTTC | CASSLRQTGETQYF
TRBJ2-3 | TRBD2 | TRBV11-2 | TGTGCCAGCAGCTTACCCCCGGGACTATCACGGTTT | CASSLPPGLSRF
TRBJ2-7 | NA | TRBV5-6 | TGTGCCAGCGCGCACCGGGCAGGGGCCTACGAGCAGTACTTC | CASAHRAGAYEQYF
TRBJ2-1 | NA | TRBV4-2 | TGTGCCAGCAGCCAACCGGGACTTAAGGGCAATGAGCAGTTCTTC | CASSQPGLKGNEQFF
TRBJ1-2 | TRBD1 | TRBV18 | TGTGCCAGCTCCCAGGGACAGGGGGTATCCCAATTTGACTTC | CASSQGQGVSQFDF
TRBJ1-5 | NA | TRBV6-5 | TGTGCCAGCAGTTACTATTCAGGGGATCAGCCCCAGCATTTT | CASSYYSGDQPQHF
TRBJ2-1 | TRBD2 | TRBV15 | TGTGCCACCGGGACTAGCGAGACCAATGAGCAGTTCTTC | CATGTSETNEQFF
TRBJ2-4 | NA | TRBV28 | TGTGCCAGCAGTTTAATGGACAGTAAAAACATTCAGTACTTC | CASSLMDSKNIQYF
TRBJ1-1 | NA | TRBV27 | TGTGCCAGCAGAGGGGGGGTCACTGAAGCTTTCTTT | CASRGGVTEAFF
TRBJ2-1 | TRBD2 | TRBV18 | TGTGCCAGCTCACCAATCGGGACTAGCGGGGCGGCTTCGTACAATGAGCAGTTCTTC | CASSPIGTSGAASYNEQFF
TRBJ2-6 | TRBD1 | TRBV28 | TGTGCGACCGGGACAGGGGTTTCTGGGGCCAACGTCCTGACTTTC | CATGTGVSGANVLTF
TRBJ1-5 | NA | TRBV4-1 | TGCGCCAGCAGCCGGCTAGGTAGCAATCAGCCCCAGCATTTT | CASSRLGSNQPQHF
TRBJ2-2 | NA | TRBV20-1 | TGCAGTGCTCTGAGCACCGGGGAGCTGTTTTTT | CSALSTGELFF
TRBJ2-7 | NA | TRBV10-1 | TGCGCCAGCAGTGAGTCGACTTTGGGACAACCGTACTTC | CASSESTLGQPYF
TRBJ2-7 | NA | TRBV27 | TGTGCCAGCAGTTTAAAGGGAGCCCCCCTCTCCTACGAGCAGTACTTC | CASSLKGAPLSYEQYF
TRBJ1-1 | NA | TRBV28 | TGTGCCAGCAGTTCGACAAACACTGAAGCTTTCTTT | CASSSTNTEAFF
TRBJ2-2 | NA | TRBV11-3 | TGTGCCAGCAGCCTAGTGCGGGACGGCGGGGAGCTGTTTTTT | CASSLVRDGGELFF
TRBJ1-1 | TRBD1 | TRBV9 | TGTGCCAGCAGCGGCTCGACAGGGGGCAACACTGAAGCTTTCTTT | CASSGSTGGNTEAFF
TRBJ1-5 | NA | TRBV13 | TGTGCCAGCAGCGGCCCCCCGAACAGGGTTCAGCCCCAGCATTTT | CASSGPPNRVQPQHF
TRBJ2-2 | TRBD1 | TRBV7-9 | TGTGCCGTACCGGGACAGGGGAACACCGGGGAGCTGTTTTTT | CAVPGQGNTGELFF
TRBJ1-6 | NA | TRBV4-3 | TGCGCCAGCAGCCAAGAGGCAGGGAATAATTCACCCCTCCACTTT | CASSQEAGNNSPLHF
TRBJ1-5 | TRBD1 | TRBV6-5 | TGTGCCAGCAGGATGACAGGGAGAAGCAATCAGCCCCAGCATTTT | CASRMTGRSNQPQHF